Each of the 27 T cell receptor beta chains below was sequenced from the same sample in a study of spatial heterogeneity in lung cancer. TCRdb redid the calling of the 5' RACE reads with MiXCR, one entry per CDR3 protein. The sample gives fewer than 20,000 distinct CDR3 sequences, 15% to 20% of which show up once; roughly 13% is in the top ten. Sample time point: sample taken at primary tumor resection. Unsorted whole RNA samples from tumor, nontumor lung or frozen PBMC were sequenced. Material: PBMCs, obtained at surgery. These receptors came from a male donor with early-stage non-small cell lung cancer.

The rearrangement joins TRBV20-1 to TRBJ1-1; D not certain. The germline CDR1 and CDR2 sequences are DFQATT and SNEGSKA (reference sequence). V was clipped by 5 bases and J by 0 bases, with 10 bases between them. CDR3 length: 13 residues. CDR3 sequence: CSAWQLMNTEAFF. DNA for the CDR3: TGCAGTGCTTGGCAGCTCATGAACACTGAAGCTTTCTTT.

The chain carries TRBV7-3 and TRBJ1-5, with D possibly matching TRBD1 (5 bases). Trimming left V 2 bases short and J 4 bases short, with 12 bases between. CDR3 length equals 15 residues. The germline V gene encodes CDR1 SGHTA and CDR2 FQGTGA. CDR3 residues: CASSLSGQGNQPQHF. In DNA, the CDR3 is TGTGCCAGCAGCTTATCAGGGCAGGGAAATCAGCCCCAGCATTTT.

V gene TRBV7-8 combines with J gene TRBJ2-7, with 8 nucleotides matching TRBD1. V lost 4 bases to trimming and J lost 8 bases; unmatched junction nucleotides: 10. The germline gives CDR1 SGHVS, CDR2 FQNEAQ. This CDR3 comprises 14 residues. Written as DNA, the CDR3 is TGTGCCAGCAGCTCTGGCGGACAGGGCCGACAGCAGTACTTC. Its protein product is CASSSGGQGRQQYF. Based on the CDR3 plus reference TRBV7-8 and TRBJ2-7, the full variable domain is GAGVSQSPRYKVAKRGQDVALRCDPISGHVSLFWYQQALGQGPEFLTYFQNEAQLDKSGLPSDRFFAERPEGSVSTLKIQRTQQEDSAVYLCASSSGGQGRQQYFGPGTRLTVT.

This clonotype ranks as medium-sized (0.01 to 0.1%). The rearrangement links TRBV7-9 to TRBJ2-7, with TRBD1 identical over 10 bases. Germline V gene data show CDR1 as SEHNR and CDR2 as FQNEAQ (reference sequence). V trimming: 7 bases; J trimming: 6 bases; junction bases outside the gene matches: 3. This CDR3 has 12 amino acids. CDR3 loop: CASTGQGGEQYF. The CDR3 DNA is TGTGCCAGCACCGGACAGGGGGGCGAGCAGTACTTC. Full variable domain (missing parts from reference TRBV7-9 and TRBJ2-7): DTGVSQNPRHKITKRGQNVTFRCDPISEHNRLYWYRQTLGQGPEFLTYFQNEAQLEKSRLLSDRFSAERPKGSFSTLEIQRTEQGDSAMYLCASTGQGGEQYFGPGTRLTVT.

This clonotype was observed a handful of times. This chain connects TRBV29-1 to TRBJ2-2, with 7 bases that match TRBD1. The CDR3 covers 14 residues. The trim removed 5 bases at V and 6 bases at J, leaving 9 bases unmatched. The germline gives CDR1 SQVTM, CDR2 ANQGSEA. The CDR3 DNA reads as TGCAGCGTTTTCCAACAGGGGTTGGCCGGGGAGCTGTTTTTT. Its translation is CSVFQQGLAGELFF.

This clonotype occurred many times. The CDR3 is CASRLGGVLLTEAFF. The CDR3 DNA follows: TGCGCCAGCAGATTAGGTGGGGTCCTCCTCACTGAAGCTTTCTTT. This chain connects TRBV5-1 to TRBJ1-1; D unclear. The germline gives CDR1 SGHRS, CDR2 YFSETQ. V lost 5 bases and J lost 4, with 18 bases in between. The CDR3 extends over 15 amino acids.

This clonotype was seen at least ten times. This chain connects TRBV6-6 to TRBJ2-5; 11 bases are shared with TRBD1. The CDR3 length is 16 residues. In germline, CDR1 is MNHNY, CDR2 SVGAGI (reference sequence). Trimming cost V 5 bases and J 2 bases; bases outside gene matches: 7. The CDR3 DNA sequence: TGTGCCAGCAGTAAACCGGACAGGGGGCAGCAAGAGACCCAGTACTTC. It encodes CASSKPDRGQQETQYF.

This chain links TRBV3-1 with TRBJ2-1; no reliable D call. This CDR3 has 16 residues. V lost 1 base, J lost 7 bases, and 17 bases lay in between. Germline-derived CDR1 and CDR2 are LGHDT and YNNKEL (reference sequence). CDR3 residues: CASSQVRAAMRNEQFF. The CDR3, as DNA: TGTGCCAGCAGCCAAGTCCGGGCTGCGATGAGGAATGAGCAGTTCTTC.

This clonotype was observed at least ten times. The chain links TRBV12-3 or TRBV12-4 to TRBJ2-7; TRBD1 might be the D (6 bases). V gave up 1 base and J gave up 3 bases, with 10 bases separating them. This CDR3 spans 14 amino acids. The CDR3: CASSLEGQNYEQYF. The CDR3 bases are TGTGCCAGCAGTTTAGAGGGACAAAACTACGAGCAGTACTTC.

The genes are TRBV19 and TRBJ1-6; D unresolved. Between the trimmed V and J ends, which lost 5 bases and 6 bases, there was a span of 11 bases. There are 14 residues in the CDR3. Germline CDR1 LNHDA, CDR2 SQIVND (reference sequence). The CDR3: CASSHDGVNSPLHF. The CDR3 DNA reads TGTGCCAGTAGTCACGACGGAGTTAATTCACCCCTCCACTTT.

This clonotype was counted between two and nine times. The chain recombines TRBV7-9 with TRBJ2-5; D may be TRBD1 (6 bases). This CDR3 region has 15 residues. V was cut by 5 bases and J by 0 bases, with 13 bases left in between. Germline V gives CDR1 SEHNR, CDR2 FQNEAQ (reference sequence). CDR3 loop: CASSPSQGYQETQYF. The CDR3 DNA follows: TGTGCCAGCAGCCCCTCTCAGGGGTACCAAGAGACCCAGTACTTC.

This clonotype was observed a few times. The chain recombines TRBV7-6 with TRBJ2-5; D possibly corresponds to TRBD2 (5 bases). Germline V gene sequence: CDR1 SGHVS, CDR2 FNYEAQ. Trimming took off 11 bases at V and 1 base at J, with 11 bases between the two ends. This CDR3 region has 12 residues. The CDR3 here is CACGRIQETQYF. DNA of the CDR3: TGTGCCTGCGGGCGCATCCAAGAGACCCAGTACTTC.

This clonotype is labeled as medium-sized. The CDR3 loop reads CASSTPDRPDTQYF. As DNA, the CDR3 is TGTGCCAGCAGCACCCCGGACCGCCCCGATACGCAGTATTTT. The V and J genes are TRBV9 and TRBJ2-3; D is unclear. CDR3 length: 14 amino acids. The germline V gene has CDR1 SGDLS and CDR2 YYNGEE. Deletions cut 4 bases from V and 6 bases from J, with 15 bases between.

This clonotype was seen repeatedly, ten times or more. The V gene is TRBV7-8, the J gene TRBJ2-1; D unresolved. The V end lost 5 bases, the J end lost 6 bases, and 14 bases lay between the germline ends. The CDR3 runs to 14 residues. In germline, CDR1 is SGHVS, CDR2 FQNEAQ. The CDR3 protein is CASSPQTLPNEQFF. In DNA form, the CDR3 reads TGTGCCAGCAGCCCTCAAACCCTGCCCAATGAGCAGTTCTTC.

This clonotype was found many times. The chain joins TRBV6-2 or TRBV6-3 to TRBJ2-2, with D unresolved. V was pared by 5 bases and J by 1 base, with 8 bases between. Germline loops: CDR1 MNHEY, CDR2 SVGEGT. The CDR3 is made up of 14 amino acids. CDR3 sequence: CASSTNMNTGELFF. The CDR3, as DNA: TGTGCCAGCAGTACGAACATGAACACCGGGGAGCTGTTTTTT.

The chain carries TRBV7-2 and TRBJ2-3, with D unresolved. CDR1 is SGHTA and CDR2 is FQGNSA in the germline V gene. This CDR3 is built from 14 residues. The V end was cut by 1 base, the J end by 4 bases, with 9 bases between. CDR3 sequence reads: CASSLEVQSDTQYF. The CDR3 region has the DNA TGTGCCAGCAGCTTAGAGGTGCAGTCAGATACGCAGTATTTT.

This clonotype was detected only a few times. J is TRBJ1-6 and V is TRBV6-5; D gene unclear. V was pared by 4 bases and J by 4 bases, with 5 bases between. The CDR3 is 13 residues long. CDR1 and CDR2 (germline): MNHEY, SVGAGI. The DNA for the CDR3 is TGTGCCAGCAGTTTTTCATATAATTCACCCCTCCACTTT. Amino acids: CASSFSYNSPLHF.

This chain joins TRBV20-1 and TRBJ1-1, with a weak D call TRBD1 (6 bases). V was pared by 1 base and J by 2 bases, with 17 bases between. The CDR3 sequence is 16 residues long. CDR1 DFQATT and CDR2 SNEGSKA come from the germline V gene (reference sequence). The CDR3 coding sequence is TGCAGTGCTAGAGCGGGGCCCGGGGGGCTAAACACTGAAGCTTTCTTT. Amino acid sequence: CSARAGPGGLNTEAFF.

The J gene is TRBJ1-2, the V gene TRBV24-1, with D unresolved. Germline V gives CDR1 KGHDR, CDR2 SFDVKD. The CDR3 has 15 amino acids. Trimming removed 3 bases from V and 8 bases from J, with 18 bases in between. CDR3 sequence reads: CATSDHTPRYEGYTF. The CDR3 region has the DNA TGTGCCACCAGTGATCACACACCGCGGTACGAGGGCTACACCTTC.

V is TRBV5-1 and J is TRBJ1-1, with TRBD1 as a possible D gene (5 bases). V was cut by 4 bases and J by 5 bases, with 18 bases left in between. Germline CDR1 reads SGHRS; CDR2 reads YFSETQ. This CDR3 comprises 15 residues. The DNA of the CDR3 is TGCGCCAGCAGCCTGGACCCGGGACCGGCGACTGAAGCTTTCTTT. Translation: CASSLDPGPATEAFF.

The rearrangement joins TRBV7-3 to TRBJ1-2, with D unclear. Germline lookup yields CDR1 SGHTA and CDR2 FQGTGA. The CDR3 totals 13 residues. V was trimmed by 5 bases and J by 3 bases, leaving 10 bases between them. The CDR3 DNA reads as TGTGCCAGCAGCCAAGTTGGCGACTATGGCTACACCTTC. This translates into CASSQVGDYGYTF.

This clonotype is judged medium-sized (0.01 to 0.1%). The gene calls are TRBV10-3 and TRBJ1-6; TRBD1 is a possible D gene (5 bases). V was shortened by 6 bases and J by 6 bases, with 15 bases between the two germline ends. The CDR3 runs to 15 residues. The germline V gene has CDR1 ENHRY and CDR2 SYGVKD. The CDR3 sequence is CAIRDSDRSNSPLHF. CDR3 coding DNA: TGTGCCATCAGAGACAGTGATCGGTCTAATTCACCCCTCCACTTT.

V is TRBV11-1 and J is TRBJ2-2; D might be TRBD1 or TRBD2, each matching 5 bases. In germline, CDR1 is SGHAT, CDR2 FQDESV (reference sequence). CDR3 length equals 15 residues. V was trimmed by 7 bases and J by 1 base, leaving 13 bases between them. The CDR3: CASTRGHWNTGELFF. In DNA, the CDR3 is TGTGCCAGCACGAGGGGCCATTGGAACACCGGGGAGCTGTTTTTT.

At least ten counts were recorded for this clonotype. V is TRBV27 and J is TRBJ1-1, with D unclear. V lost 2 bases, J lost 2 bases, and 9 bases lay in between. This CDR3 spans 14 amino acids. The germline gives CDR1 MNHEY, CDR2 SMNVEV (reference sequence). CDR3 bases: TGTGCCAGCAGTTTAGATGGGCCTAACACTGAAGCTTTCTTT. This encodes CASSLDGPNTEAFF.

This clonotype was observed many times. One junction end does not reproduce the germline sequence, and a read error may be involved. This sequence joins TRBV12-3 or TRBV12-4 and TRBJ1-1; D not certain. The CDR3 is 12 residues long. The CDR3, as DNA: TGTGCCAGCAGTTTTGGAGGGAAAGGCTCCCTTTTT. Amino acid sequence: CASSFGGKGSLF.

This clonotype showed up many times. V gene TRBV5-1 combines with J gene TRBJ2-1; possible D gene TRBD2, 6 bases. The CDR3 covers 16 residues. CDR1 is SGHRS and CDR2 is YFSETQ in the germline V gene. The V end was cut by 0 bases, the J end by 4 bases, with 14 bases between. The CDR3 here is CASSLGAGEEYNEQFF. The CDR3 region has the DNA TGCGCCAGCAGCTTGGGCGCTGGGGAGGAATACAATGAGCAGTTCTTC.

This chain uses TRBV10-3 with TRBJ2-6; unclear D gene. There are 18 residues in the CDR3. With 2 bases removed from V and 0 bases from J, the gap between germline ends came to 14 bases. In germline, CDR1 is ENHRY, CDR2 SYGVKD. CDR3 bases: TGTGCCATCAGTGAGAACCTGGGGTCGAACTCTGGGGCCAACGTCCTGACTTTC. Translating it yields CAISENLGSNSGANVLTF.